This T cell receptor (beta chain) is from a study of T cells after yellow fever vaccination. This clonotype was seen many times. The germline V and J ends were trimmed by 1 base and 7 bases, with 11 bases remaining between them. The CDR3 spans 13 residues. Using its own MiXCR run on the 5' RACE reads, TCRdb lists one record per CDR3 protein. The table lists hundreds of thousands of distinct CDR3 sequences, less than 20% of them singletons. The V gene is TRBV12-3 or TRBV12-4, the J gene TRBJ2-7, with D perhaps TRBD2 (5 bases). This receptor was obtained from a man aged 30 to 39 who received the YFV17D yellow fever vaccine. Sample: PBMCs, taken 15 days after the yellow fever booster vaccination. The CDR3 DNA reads TGTGCCAGCAGTTTAGGCACCGGCGGGGAGCAGTACTTC. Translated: CASSLGTGGEQYF.